This T cell receptor beta chain was sequenced during a study of blood T cells in healthy people across ages. The CDR3 covers 15 residues. Germline assignment: CDR1 SGHVS and CDR2 FQNEAQ. Between the trimmed V and J ends, which lost 0 bases and 0 bases, there was a span of 9 bases. Worth noting for this clonotype: Its matching antigen is unknown. Since no conserved phenylalanine or tryptophan closes the CDR3, a read error is the likely cause.

Combining a sample-barcoded 5' primer with a J-beta primer mix, a second PCR ran for about 6 to 11 cycles. TCRdb redid the calling of the 5' RACE reads with MiXCR, one entry per CDR3 protein. The sample lists about 1 million distinct CDR3 sequences, more than 35% occurring once. Study conclusions and caveats: From one million sequenced T cells, diversity estimates were lower bounds.

Healthy Caucasians from Russia aged roughly 6 to 90 served as donors. The receptor was derived from a woman aged 60-75 years in good health. The sample was blood. The chain links TRBV7-8 to TRBJ2-7; D is ambiguous. CDR3 sequence reads: CASSLARTPSYEQYI. CDR3 DNA: TGTGCCAGCAGCTTAGCCCGGACCCCCTCCTACGAGCAGTACATC.